This T cell receptor beta chain was sequenced in a study of T cells in localized non-small cell lung cancer. The ends lost 6 bases at V and 4 bases at J; junction bases unmatched: 8. This CDR3 has 14 amino acids. CDR1 MNHGY and CDR2 SAAAGT come from the germline V gene. Method: immunoSEQ multiplex PCR; TCRdb's copy keeps in-frame clones and lacks some. The repertoire holds around 3,500 clones, with around 37% as singletons. The sequence came from a female donor of 60 years or more with stage I lung adenocarcinoma. The sequenced sample was lung tumor tissue, obtained before any cancer treatment. This rearrangement joins TRBV6-8 to TRBJ1-2; 7 nucleotides match TRBD1. The CDR3 sequence: CASSPDRDPYGYTF. DNA of the CDR3: TGTGCCAGCAGCCCTGACAGGGACCCCTATGGCTACACCTTC.